A single sample is the source of the 8 T cell receptor beta chains below, sequenced in a study of sequential checkpoint blockade in melanoma. Sequenced by immunoSEQ multiplex PCR; TCRdb stores in-frame clones only, minus some. The sample has about 28,000 clones, under 85% seen once. Treatment noted: randomized to nivolumab then ipilimumab (arm A) or the reverse (arm B). This material consisted of CD8+ T cells sorted from blood (inferred from file names), taken from a patient given nivolumab and ipilimumab in sequence. The receptors derive from a human donor with melanoma.

This clone was seen only a few times. This chain joins TRBV19 and TRBJ1-5; D uncertain. The CDR3 totals 13 residues. V was trimmed by 6 bases and J by 8 bases, leaving 14 bases between them. Germline values: CDR1 LNHDA, CDR2 SQIVND (reference sequence). CDR3: CASSIRAGEPQHF. CDR3 coding DNA: TGTGCCAGTAGCATCCGTGCGGGTGAGCCCCAGCATTTT.

This sequence joins TRBV27 and TRBJ1-5; 10 bases are a match to TRBD1. This CDR3 spans 15 amino acids. The V gene's germline CDR1 is MNHEY and CDR2 SMNVEV (reference sequence). The V gene end was trimmed by 4 bases and the J gene end by 7 bases; junction bases not matched to a gene: 7. The CDR3 is CASSSGTGVNQPQHF. Here the CDR3 DNA reads TGTGCCAGCAGTTCCGGGACAGGGGTGAACCAGCCCCAGCATTTT.

The rearrangement uses TRBV9 and TRBJ2-1; 7 bases map to TRBD1. Germline CDR1 and CDR2: SGDLS and YYNGEE. With V trimmed by 3 bases and J by 7 bases, 13 bases remained unmatched. CDR3 length equals 16 residues. For the CDR3, the DNA is TGTGCCAGCAGCGACCCGACAGGGACACTTCAGAATGAGCAGTTCTTC. It specifies CASSDPTGTLQNEQFF.

As concerns this clone: At one boundary the junction diverges from the germline segment, which might be a read error. The CDR3 loop is CAGSSGLEGGTDTQYF. In nucleotides, the CDR3 is TGTGCCGGCAGCTCGGGACTAGAGGGGGGCACAGATACGCAGTATTTT. This chain uses TRBV7-3 with TRBJ2-3; 8 nucleotides agree with TRBD2. The CDR3 is 16 amino acids. CDR1 and CDR2 (germline): SGHTA, FQGTGA.

For the CDR3, the DNA is TGTGCCAGCAGCTTAGGGGACAGGGACGGAAACACCATATATTTT. It is translated as CASSLGDRDGNTIYF. The chain employs TRBV7-6 and TRBJ1-3; 9 nucleotides line up with TRBD1. J lost 4 bases, V lost 1 base, and 2 bases had no gene match. This CDR3 contains 15 residues. CDR1 is SGHVS and CDR2 is FNYEAQ in the germline V gene. The entire variable domain, with the rest obtained from reference TRBV7-6 and TRBJ1-3, is as follows: GAGVSQSPRYKVTKRGQDVALRCDPISGHVSLYWYRQALGQGPEFLTYFNYEAQQDKSGLPNDRFSAERPEGSISTLTIQRTEQRDSAMYRCASSLGDRDGNTIYFGEGSWLTVV.

This clone was found once. The rearrangement links TRBV25-1 to TRBJ2-2; TRBD1 matches at 8 bases. The CDR3 is 13 residues long. Germline CDR1 is MGHDK and CDR2 is SYGVNS. The CDR3 nucleotides are TGTGCAGGGGGACAGGCGAACACCGGGGAGCTGTTTTTT. Encoded protein: CAGGQANTGELFF.

This clone has a handful of counts. This chain joins TRBV7-9 and TRBJ2-1; 12 bases align to TRBD2. Germline-derived CDR1 and CDR2 are SEHNR and FQNEAQ (reference sequence). With 3 bases clipped from V and 8 bases from J, the junction kept 11 bases outside the gene matches. This CDR3 spans 17 amino acids. The CDR3 here is CASSFPRGLAGAHEQFF. The CDR3 coding sequence is TGTGCCAGCAGCTTCCCCCGGGGACTAGCGGGTGCGCATGAGCAGTTCTTC.

The chain combines TRBV4-2 with TRBJ2-7; the match to TRBD2 covers 9 bases. The V and J ends lost 0 bases and 0 bases, in that order; junction bases with no gene match: 3. The V gene's germline CDR1 is LGHNA and CDR2 YNFKEQ. There are 16 residues in the CDR3. DNA of the CDR3: TGTGCCAGCAGCCAAGAAGCGACTAGCGGCTCCTACGAGCAGTACTTC. This translates into CASSQEATSGSYEQYF.